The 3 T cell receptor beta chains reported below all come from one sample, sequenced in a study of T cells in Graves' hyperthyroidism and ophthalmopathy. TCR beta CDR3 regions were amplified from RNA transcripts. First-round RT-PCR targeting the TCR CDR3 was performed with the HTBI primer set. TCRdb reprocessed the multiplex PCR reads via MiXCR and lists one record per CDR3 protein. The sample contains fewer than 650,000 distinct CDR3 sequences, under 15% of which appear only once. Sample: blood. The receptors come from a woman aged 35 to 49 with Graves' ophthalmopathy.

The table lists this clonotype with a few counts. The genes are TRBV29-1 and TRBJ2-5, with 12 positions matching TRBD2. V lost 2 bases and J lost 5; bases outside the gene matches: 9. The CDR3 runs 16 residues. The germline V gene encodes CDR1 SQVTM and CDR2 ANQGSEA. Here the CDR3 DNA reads TGCAGCGTTGAAAACCCTAGCGGGAGGGCCCGGGAGACCCAGTACTTC. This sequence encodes CSVENPSGRARETQYF.

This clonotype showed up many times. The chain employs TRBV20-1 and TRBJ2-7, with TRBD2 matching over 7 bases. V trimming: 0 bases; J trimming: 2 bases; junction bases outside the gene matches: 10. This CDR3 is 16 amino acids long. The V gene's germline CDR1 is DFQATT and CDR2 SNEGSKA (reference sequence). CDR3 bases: TGCAGTGCTAGAGATTATGCCAGCGGGAACCCCTACGAGCAGTACTTC. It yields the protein CSARDYASGNPYEQYF.

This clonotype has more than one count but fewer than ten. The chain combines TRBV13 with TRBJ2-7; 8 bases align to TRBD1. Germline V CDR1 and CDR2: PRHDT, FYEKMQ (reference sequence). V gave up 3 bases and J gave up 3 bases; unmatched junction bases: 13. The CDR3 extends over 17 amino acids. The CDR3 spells CASSFSDRTGRFYEQYF. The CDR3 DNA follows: TGTGCCAGCAGCTTTAGCGACCGGACAGGGAGGTTCTACGAGCAGTACTTC.